What follows are 18 T cell receptor beta chains derived from one specimen sequenced in a study of blood T cell repertoires in COVID-19. The assay was immunoSEQ multiplex PCR, and TCRdb's table has in-frame clones only and misses some. The sample lists a few hundred thousand clones, around nine tenths occurring once. The sequenced sample was peripheral blood. The receptors were gathered from a woman between 65 and 79 years old with COVID-19, enrolled during active disease.

CDR3: CASTFGNTIYF. The CDR3 nucleotides are TGTGCCAGCACCTTTGGAAACACCATATATTTT. The chain links TRBV6-5 to TRBJ1-3; no reliable D call. V was clipped by 7 bases and J by 3 bases, with 4 bases between them. The CDR3 runs to 11 residues. Germline assignment: CDR1 MNHEY and CDR2 SVGAGI.

This sequence joins TRBV28 and TRBJ2-1; possible D gene TRBD2, 5 bases. The CDR3 is made up of 17 amino acids. Trimming left V 5 bases short and J 9 bases short, with 26 bases between. Germline values: CDR1 MDHEN, CDR2 SYDVKM. The CDR3 sequence is CASSDRPRGLNWGEQFF. The CDR3 DNA follows: TGTGCCAGCAGTGATCGACCTCGGGGTCTAAACTGGGGTGAGCAGTTCTTC.

The chain has TRBV10-1 and TRBJ2-7; 11 nucleotides line up with TRBD1. V lost 0 bases to trimming and J lost 6 bases; unmatched junction nucleotides: 1. There are 14 residues in the CDR3. CDR1 WNHNN and CDR2 SYGVQD come from the germline V gene (reference sequence). CDR3 DNA sequence: TGCGCCAGCAGTGAGTCGGGGACAGGGGGCGAGCAGTACTTC. It yields the protein CASSESGTGGEQYF.

The chain employs TRBV7-2 and TRBJ2-7; 11 bases agree with TRBD2. The CDR3 length is 17 residues. V gave up 1 base and J gave up 4 bases; unmatched junction bases: 9. Germline CDR1 is SGHTA and CDR2 is FQGNSA. CDR3 in DNA: TGTGCCAGCAGCTTAGTAGCGGGGGGGCTTAATATATACGAGCAGTACTTC. Translating gives CASSLVAGGLNIYEQYF.

The V call is TRBV5-3, the J call TRBJ1-1; D is uncertain. TRBV5-3 is placed among ORFs of uncertain function. V lost 1 base and J 5 bases, leaving 12 bases between the germline ends. The CDR3 contains 14 residues. Written as DNA, the CDR3 is TGTGCCAGAAGCTTGCCTTGTACGGGAACTGAAGCTTTCTTT. Encoded protein: CARSLPCTGTEAFF.

A few counts support this clone. The chain has TRBV9 and TRBJ2-6; the match to TRBD1 covers 9 bases. Trimming at V came to 3 bases and at J to 1 base, leaving 5 bases not matched to a gene. Germline V gene data show CDR1 as SGDLS and CDR2 as YYNGEE. This CDR3 region has 17 residues. This CDR3 is CASSAYGQGSGANVLTF. For the CDR3, the DNA is TGTGCCAGCAGCGCATATGGACAGGGGTCTGGGGCCAACGTCCTGACTTTC. The whole variable domain, remainder taken from reference TRBV9 and TRBJ2-6, is DSGVTQTPKHLITATGQRVTLRCSPRSGDLSVYWYQQSLDQGLQFLIQYYNGEERAKGNILERFSAQQFPDLHSELNLSSLELGDSALYFCASSAYGQGSGANVLTFGAGSRLTVL.

The V call is TRBV5-1, the J call TRBJ2-3, with D possibly being TRBD1 (6 bases). The CDR3 covers 15 residues. Germline V gene sequence: CDR1 SGHRS, CDR2 YFSETQ. V was cut by 2 bases and J by 5 bases, with 15 bases left in between. CDR3 DNA: TGCGCCAGCAGCTTCGGGCAGGGGTATGAAGATACGCAGTATTTT. It specifies CASSFGQGYEDTQYF.

The V call is TRBV5-1, the J call TRBJ1-4, with D unclear. Per the germline V gene, CDR1 is SGHRS and CDR2 is YFSETQ. V lost 7 bases, J lost 5 bases, and 12 bases lay in between. The CDR3 has 13 amino acids. The CDR3 nucleotides read TGCGCCAGCGGGCTCCAGTCGAATGAAAAACTGTTTTTT. Protein product: CASGLQSNEKLFF. The entire variable domain, with the rest obtained from reference TRBV5-1 and TRBJ1-4, is as follows: KAGVTQTPRYLIKTRGQQVTLSCSPISGHRSVSWYQQTPGQGLQFLFEYFSETQRNKGNFPGRFSGRQFSNSRSEMNVSTLELGDSALYLCASGLQSNEKLFFGSGTQLSVL.

The chain joins TRBV6-5 to TRBJ1-1, with D unresolved. The CDR3 totals 13 residues. V dropped 4 bases and J dropped 7 bases, with 13 bases sitting between them. Germline CDR1 MNHEY, CDR2 SVGAGI. This CDR3 is CASSSPARGEAFF. CDR3 nucleotides: TGTGCCAGCAGTTCCCCGGCCCGAGGTGAAGCTTTCTTT.

This clone was counted only a few times. V and J are TRBV12-3 or TRBV12-4 and TRBJ2-3; possible D gene TRBD2, 6 bases. Trimming shortened V by 4 bases and J by 1 base, and 6 bases separated the two germline ends. The length of the CDR3 is 13 residues. For the CDR3, the DNA is TGTGCCAGCAGTTCGGGGGGCACAGATACGCAGTATTTT. Its translation: CASSSGGTDTQYF.

The rearrangement links TRBV6-6 to TRBJ2-2, with unresolved D. The germline V gene has CDR1 MNHNY and CDR2 SVGAGI (reference sequence). CDR3 length equals 14 residues. The V end lost 4 bases, the J end lost 1 base, and 7 bases lay between the germline ends. CDR3 bases: TGTGCCAGCAGTTTACGAGAGAACACCGGGGAGCTGTTTTTT. This sequence encodes CASSLRENTGELFF.

This rearrangement joins TRBV18 to TRBJ2-2; maybe TRBD2 (7 bases). Germline CDR1 KGHSH, CDR2 LQKENI. This CDR3 has 15 residues. V lost 3 bases to trimming and J lost 6 bases, with 14 bases between them. The CDR3 DNA reads as TGTGCCAGCTCACCCCAAGGGGGGGACGCCGGGGAGCTGTTTTTT. It translates to CASSPQGGDAGELFF.

The V and J genes are TRBV11-1 and TRBJ1-1; 9 bases line up with TRBD1. V shed 4 bases and J 1 base; nucleotides not matched to a gene: 4. CDR1 is SGHAT and CDR2 is FQDESV in the germline V gene (reference sequence). The CDR3 sequence is 15 residues long. As DNA, the CDR3 is TGTGCCAGCAGCTACCTGACAGGGGGGAACACTGAAGCTTTCTTT. Residues: CASSYLTGGNTEAFF.

V gene TRBV11-2 combines with J gene TRBJ1-1; 8 bases map to TRBD1. V lost 1 base and J lost 1; bases outside the gene matches: 11. CDR1 SGHAT and CDR2 FQNNGV come from the germline V gene. The CDR3 loop spans 18 amino acids. This CDR3 is CASSLVMTGDLKNTEAFF. DNA for the CDR3: TGTGCCAGCAGCTTAGTGATGACAGGGGACTTAAAGAACACTGAAGCTTTCTTT.

The chain carries TRBV7-2 and TRBJ1-6; D is undetermined. The germline V gene encodes CDR1 SGHTA and CDR2 FQGNSA. The CDR3 is 16 residues long. V was pared by 3 bases and J by 5 bases, with 14 bases between. The CDR3 loop reads CASSFRVQNHNSPLHF. CDR3 DNA: TGTGCCAGCAGCTTCCGGGTCCAAAATCATAATTCACCCCTCCACTTT. Variable domain in full (rest from reference TRBV7-2 and TRBJ1-6): GAGVSQSPSNKVTEKGKDVELRCDPISGHTALYWYRQSLGQGLEFLIYFQGNSAPDKSGLPSDRFSAERTGGSVSTLTIQRTQQEDSAVYLCASSFRVQNHNSPLHFGNGTRLTVT.

The genes are TRBV9 and TRBJ2-3; 11 bases map to TRBD2. The V segment lost 4 bases and the J segment 5 bases; nucleotides outside the gene matches: 9. Germline CDR1 SGDLS, CDR2 YYNGEE. CDR3 length: 16 residues. In nucleotides, the CDR3 is TGTGCCAGCAGCCCCGTAGCGGGGGGGGATGTAGATACGCAGTATTTT. This sequence encodes CASSPVAGGDVDTQYF.

CDR3 nucleotides: TGTGCCAGCAGCTTCCCGACAGGGGGGGATGGCTACACCTTC. This codes for CASSFPTGGDGYTF. The chain joins TRBV13 to TRBJ1-2; 9 nucleotides agree with TRBD1. The CDR3 is 14 residues long. V lost 3 bases to trimming and J lost 6 bases; unmatched junction nucleotides: 5. Germline assignment: CDR1 PRHDT and CDR2 FYEKMQ (reference sequence).

This clone was recorded only once. V and J are TRBV5-4 and TRBJ2-7; 8 bases map to TRBD1. The ends lost 2 bases at V and 9 bases at J; junction bases unmatched: 7. CDR3 length: 13 amino acids. Germline V gene sequence: CDR1 SGHNT, CDR2 YYREEE (reference sequence). The CDR3 DNA reads as TGTGCCAGCAGCTTAGGGCAGGGGGCTGTGCAGTACTTC. Translating it yields CASSLGQGAVQYF. The full variable domain, in which reference TRBV5-4 and TRBJ2-7 provide the parts outside the CDR3, is ETGVTQSPTHLIKTRGQQVTLRCSSQSGHNTVSWYQQALGQGPQFIFQYYREEENGRGNFPPRFSGLQFPNYSSELNVNALELDDSALYLCASSLGQGAVQYFGPGTRLTVT.